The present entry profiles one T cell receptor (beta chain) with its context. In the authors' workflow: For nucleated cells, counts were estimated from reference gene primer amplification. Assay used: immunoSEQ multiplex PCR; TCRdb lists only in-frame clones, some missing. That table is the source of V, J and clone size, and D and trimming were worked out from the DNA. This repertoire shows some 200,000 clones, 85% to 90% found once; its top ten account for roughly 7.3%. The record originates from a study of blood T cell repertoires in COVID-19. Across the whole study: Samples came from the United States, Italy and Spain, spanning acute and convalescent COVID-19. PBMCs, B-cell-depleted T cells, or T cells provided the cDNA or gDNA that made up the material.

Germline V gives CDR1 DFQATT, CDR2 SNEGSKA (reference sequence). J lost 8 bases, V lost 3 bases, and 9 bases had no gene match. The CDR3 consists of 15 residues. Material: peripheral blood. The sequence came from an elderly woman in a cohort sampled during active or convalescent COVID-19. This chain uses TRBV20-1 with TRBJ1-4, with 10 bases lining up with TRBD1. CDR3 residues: CSASPGTGVREKLFF. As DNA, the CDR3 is TGCAGTGCTAGTCCTGGGACAGGGGTAAGGGAAAAACTGTTTTTT.